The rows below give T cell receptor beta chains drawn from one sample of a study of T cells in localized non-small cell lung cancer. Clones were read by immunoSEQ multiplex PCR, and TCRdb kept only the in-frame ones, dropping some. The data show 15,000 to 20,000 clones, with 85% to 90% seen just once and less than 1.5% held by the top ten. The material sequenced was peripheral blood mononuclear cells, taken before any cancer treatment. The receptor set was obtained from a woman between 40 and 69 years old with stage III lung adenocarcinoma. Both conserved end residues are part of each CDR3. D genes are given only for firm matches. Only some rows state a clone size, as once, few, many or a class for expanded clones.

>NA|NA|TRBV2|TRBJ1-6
TGTGCCAGCAATAGGCCTAGTTATTCACCCCTCCACTTT
CASNRPSYSPLHF
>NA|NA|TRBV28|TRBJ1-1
TGTGCCAGCAGTTTACCCCCAATGAACACTGAAGCTTTCTTT
CASSLPPMNTEAFF
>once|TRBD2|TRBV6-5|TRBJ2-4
TGTGCCAGCAGTTACGGGGGGGTTGGAAACATTCAGTACTTC
CASSYGGVGNIQYF
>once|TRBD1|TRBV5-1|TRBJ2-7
TGCGCCAGCAGCTTAGCGGAGACAGGGACCGAGCAGTACTTC
CASSLAETGTEQYF
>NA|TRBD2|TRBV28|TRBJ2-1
TGTGCCAGCAGTTTCCTGGGGGGGGGTTACAATGAGCAGTTCTTC
CASSFLGGGYNEQFF
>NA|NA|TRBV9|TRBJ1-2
TGTGCCAGCAGCCCCCAAGGGGGGAACTCTAACTATGGCTACACCTTC
CASSPQGGNSNYGYTF
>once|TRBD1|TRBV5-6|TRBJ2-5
TGTGCCAGCAGTTTGGGTGGGACAGGGGGCCAAGAGACCCAGTACTTC
CASSLGGTGGQETQYF
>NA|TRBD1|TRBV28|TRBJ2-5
TGTGCCAGCAGAGGGGGCTCGGGGGAGACCCAGTACTTC
CASRGGSGETQYF
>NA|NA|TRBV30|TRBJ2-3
TGTGCCTGGAGCGAAGGACGGGAAGATACGCAGTATTTT
CAWSEGREDTQYF
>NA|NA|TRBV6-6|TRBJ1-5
TGTGCCAGCAGTTACCGTGATGGAAATCAGCCCCAGCATTTT
CASSYRDGNQPQHF
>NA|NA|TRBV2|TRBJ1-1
TGTGCCAGCATGGTAAGGGGAAAAGGGAACACTGAAGCTTTCTTT
CASMVRGKGNTEAFF
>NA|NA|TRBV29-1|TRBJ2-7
TGCAGCGTTGAGTTAGACGGTACCTACGAGCAGTACTTC
CSVELDGTYEQYF
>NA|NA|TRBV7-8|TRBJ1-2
TGTACCAGCAGCTTGGGACGCAGAAAAGGCGGGGCGGACGGCTACACCTTC
CTSSLGRRKGGADGYTF
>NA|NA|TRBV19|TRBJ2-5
TGTGCCAGTAGTCCCCCGTCAGACGGAGAGACCCAGTACTTC
CASSPPSDGETQYF
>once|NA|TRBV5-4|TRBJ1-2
TGTGCCAGCACCTTAGGTGGACAGAACTATGGCTACACCTTC
CASTLGGQNYGYTF
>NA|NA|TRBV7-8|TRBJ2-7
TGTGCCAGCAGCCCGGGGACGGTTGCCTACGAGCAGTACTTC
CASSPGTVAYEQYF
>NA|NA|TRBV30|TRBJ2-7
TGTGCCTTAGAGGGAGACGAGCAGTACTTC
CALEGDEQYF
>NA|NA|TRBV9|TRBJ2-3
TGTGCCAGCAGCGTAGGGGAGACCCCGTGGGATACGCAGTATTTT
CASSVGETPWDTQYF
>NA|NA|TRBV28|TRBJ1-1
TGTGCCAGCAGTCCCGGGATCCTCACTGAAGCTTTCTTT
CASSPGILTEAFF
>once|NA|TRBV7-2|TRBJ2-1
TGTGCCAGCAGCTTAGTTGGGGGCAGCTCCTACAATGAGCAGTTCTTC
CASSLVGGSSYNEQFF
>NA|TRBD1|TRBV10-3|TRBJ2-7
TGTGCCATCAGCGGGACAGGATACTTCTCCTACGAGCAGTACTTC
CAISGTGYFSYEQYF
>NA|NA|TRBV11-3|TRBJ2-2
TGTGCCAGCAGCTCCCCGGTGGGGGGGCGCCCCGGGGAGCTGTTTTTT
CASSSPVGGRPGELFF
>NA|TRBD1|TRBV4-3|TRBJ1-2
TGCGCCAGCAGCCAGGGGTCGGGGAACAGGGGTTCTTTCTATGGCTACACCTTC
CASSQGSGNRGSFYGYTF
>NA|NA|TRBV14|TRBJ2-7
TGTGCCAGCAGCCAAGAAGATTTCTCCTACGAGCAGTACTTC
CASSQEDFSYEQYF
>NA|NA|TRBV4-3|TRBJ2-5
TGCGCCAGCAGCCAAGAGGTGGCAGAGACCCAGTACTTC
CASSQEVAETQYF
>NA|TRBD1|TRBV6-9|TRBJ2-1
TGTGCCAGCAGTTACGGGACCGACCAGGGGGTTGAGCAGTTCTTC
CASSYGTDQGVEQFF
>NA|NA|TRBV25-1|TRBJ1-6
TGTGCCAGCAGCTTGACTGGGCCTCCCGGAGGGAATTCACCCCTCCACTTT
CASSLTGPPGGNSPLHF
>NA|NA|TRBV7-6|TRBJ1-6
TGTGCCAGCAGCTTAGCGGTCCAGGGGAGTTCACCCCTCCACTTT
CASSLAVQGSSPLHF
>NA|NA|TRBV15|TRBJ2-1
TGTGCCACCAGCAAGGACAGACCCTACAATGAGCAGTTCTTC
CATSKDRPYNEQFF
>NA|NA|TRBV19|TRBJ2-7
TGTGCCAGACCTGGACGGAGCTCCTACGAGCAGTACTTC
CARPGRSSYEQYF
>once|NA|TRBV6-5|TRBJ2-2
TGTGCCAGCCGAAGGGCCGGGGAGCTGTTTTTT
CASRRAGELFF
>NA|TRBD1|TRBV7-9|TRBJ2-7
TGTGCCAGCAGCCTCGGACAGGGGATCAACGAGCAGTACTTC
CASSLGQGINEQYF
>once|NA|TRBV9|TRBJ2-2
TGTGCCAGCAGCTCCCTCGGGCAGCCGCCCACCGGGGAGCTGTTTTTT
CASSSLGQPPTGELFF
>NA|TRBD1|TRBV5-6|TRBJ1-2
TGTGCCAGCAGCTTCGCCGGGACAGGGGGAGTCTATGGCTACACCTTC
CASSFAGTGGVYGYTF
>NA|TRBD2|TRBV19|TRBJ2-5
TGTGCCAGTAGTACAAGCGGGAGGAAGGAGACCCAGTACTTC
CASSTSGRKETQYF
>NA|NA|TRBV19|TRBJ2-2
TGTGCCAGTAGTATCCCCGGCACCGGGGAGCTGTTTTTT
CASSIPGTGELFF
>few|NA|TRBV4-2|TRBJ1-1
TGTGCCAGCAGCCTTGGGGGTTTGGGCACTGAAGCTTTCTTT
CASSLGGLGTEAFF
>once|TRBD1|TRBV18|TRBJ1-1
TGTGCCAGCTCACCATCAGGGGGCAGGTTGAACACTGAAGCTTTCTTT
CASSPSGGRLNTEAFF
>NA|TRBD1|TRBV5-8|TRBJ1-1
TGTGCCAGCAGCTTAACAGGGGTCACTGAAGCTTTCTTT
CASSLTGVTEAFF
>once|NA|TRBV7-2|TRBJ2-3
TGTGCCAGCAGCTGGCAGCTTAGAGCTCTCTACACAGATACGCAGTATTTT
CASSWQLRALYTDTQYF
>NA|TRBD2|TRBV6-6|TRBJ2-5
TGTGCCAGCACCCTAGCGGGAGATCAAGAGACCCAGTACTTC
CASTLAGDQETQYF
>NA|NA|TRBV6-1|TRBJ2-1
TGTGCCAGCAGTGGGACAGTCATAAGCTCCTACAATGAGCAGTTCTTC
CASSGTVISSYNEQFF
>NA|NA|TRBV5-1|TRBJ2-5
TGCGCCAGCAGCTTGGGATCGGAGTTAGGAAAGACCCAGTACTTC
CASSLGSELGKTQYF
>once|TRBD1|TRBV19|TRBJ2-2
TGTGCCAGCAGACAGGGGATAGAGCTGTTTTTT
CASRQGIELFF
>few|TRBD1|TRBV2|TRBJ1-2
TGTGCCAGCAGTGGTGGAGGGGGCTTTCGTGGCTACACCTTC
CASSGGGGFRGYTF
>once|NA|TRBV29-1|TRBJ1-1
TGCAGCGGGCTGGGGCCAGGGAACACTGAAGCTTTCTTT
CSGLGPGNTEAFF
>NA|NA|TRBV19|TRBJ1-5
TGTGCCAGTAGTATTAAGGCAGCAGTAGACAATCAGCCCCAGCATTTT
CASSIKAAVDNQPQHF
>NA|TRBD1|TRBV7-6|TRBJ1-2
TGTGCCAGCAGCCTTTCGGGACAGGGGACACGGGGCTACACCTTC
CASSLSGQGTRGYTF
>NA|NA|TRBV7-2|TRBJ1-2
TGTGCCAGCAGCACCACGGGGGGTGGCTACACCTTC
CASSTTGGGYTF
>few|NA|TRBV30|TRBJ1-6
TGTGCCTGGAGTAGCGGGAATTCACCCCTCCACTTT
CAWSSGNSPLHF